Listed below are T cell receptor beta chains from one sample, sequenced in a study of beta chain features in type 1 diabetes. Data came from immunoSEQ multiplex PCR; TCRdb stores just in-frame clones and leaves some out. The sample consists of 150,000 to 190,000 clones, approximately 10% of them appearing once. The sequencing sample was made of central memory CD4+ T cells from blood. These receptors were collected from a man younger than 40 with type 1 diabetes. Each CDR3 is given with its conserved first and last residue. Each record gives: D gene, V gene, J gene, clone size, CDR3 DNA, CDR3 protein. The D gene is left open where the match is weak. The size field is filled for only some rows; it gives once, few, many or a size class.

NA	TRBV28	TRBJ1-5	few	TGTGCCAGCAGTTCAAACAGTCAGCCCCAGCATTTT	CASSSNSQPQHF
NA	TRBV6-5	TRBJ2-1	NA	TGTGCCAGCAGTCGCACAGGGCTCTCTGGGAATGAGCAGTTCTTC	CASSRTGLSGNEQFF
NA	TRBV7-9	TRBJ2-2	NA	TGTGCCAGCAGCTTAGCAGTAGGGGCCCAGGACACCGGGGAGCTGTTTTTT	CASSLAVGAQDTGELFF
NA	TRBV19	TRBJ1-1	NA	TGTGCCAGTACGGAGAGCAGGGCGACCACTGAAGCTTTCTTT	CASTESRATTEAFF
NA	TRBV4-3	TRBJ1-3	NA	TGCGCCAGCAGCCAAGAACGCGGGAACACCATATATTTT	CASSQERGNTIYF
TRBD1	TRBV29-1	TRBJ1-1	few	TGCAGCGTTGAAGCTTCCGGGACAGGGTTCACTGAAGCTTTCTTT	CSVEASGTGFTEAFF
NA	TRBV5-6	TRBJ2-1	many	TGTGCCAGCAGCTCGTCCTGGGGCGAACTTTACAATGAGCAGTTCTTC	CASSSSWGELYNEQFF
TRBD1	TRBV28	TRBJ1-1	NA	TGTGCCAGCAGTTCGGGACAGGATGTAACTGAAGCTTTCTTT	CASSSGQDVTEAFF
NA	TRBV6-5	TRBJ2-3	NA	TGTGCCAGCTCTACGGGATCTTCCACAGATACGCAGTATTTT	CASSTGSSTDTQYF
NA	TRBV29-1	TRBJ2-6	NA	TGCAGCGTTTCAGTGAGGGGGGGCACTGGGGCCAACGTCCTGACTTTC	CSVSVRGGTGANVLTF
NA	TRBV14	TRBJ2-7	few	TGTGCCAGCAGCCAAAGTACAGGTCTTAACGAGCAGTACTTC	CASSQSTGLNEQYF
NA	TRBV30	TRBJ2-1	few	TGTGCCTGGAGGGACACGAGCGGGTCATACTATACAAATGAGCAGTTCTTC	CAWRDTSGSYYTNEQFF
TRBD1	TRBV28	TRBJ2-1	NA	TGTGCCAGCAGGTCCACAGGGGGCGCGGAGAATGAGCAGTTCTTC	CASRSTGGAENEQFF